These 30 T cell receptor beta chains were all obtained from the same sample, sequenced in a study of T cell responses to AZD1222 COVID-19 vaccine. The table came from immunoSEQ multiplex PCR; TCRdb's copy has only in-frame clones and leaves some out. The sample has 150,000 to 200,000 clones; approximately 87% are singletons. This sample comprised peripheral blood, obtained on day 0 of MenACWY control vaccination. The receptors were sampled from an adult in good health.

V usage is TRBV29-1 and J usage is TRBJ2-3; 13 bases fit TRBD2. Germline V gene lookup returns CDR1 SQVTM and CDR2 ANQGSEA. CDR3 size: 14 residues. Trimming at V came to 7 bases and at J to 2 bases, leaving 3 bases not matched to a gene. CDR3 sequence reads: CSAGLAGYTDTQYF. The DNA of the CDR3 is TGCAGCGCGGGACTAGCGGGGTACACAGATACGCAGTATTTT.

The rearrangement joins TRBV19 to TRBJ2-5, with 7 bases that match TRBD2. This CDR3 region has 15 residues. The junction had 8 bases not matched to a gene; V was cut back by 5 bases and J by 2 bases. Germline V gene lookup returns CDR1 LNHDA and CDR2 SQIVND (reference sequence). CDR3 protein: CASSDGGSVQETQYF. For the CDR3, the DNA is TGTGCCAGTAGTGACGGGGGGAGTGTTCAAGAGACCCAGTACTTC.

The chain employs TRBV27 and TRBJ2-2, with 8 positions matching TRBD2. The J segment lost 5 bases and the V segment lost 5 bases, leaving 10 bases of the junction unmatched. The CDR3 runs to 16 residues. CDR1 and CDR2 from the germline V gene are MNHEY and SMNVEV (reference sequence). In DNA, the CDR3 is TGTGCCAGCAGTCCCACTCGGGGGGGCGGAACCGGGGAGCTGTTTTTT. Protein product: CASSPTRGGGTGELFF.

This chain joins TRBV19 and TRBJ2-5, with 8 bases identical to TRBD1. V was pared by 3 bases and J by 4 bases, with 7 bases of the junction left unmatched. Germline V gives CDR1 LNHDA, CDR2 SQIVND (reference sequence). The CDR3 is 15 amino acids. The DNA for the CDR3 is TGTGCCAGTAGTATCGGCAGGGGGCGACGAGAGACCCAGTACTTC. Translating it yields CASSIGRGRRETQYF.

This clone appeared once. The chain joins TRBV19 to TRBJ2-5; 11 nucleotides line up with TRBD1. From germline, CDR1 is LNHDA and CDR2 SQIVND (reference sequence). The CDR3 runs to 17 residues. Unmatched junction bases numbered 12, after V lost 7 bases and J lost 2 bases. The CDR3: CASKPTRGQGAQETQYF. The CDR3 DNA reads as TGTGCCAGTAAACCAACCCGAGGACAGGGGGCTCAAGAGACCCAGTACTTC.

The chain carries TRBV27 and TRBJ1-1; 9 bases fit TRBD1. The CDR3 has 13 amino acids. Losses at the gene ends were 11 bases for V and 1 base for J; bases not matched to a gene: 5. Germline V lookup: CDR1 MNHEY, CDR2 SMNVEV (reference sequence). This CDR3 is CAVQGAPNTEAFF. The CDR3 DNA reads TGTGCCGTACAGGGGGCTCCGAACACTGAAGCTTTCTTT.

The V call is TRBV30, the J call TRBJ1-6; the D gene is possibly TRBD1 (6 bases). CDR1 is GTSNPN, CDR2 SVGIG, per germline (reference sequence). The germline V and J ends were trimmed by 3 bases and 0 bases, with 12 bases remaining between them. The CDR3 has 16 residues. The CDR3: CAWRLTGSSYNSPLHF. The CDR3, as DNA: TGTGCCTGGAGGCTTACAGGGAGCTCCTATAATTCACCCCTCCACTTT.

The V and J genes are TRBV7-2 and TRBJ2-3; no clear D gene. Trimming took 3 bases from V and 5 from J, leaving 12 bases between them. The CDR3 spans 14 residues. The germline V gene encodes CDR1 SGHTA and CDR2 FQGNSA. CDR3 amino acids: CASSFRQDQDTQYF. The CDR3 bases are TGTGCCAGCAGCTTTCGTCAGGATCAAGATACGCAGTATTTT.

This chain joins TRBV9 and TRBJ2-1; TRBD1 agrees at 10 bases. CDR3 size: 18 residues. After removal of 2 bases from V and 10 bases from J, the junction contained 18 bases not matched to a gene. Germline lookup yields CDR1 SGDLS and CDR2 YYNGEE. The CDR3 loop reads CASSVFLQGQGFLAEQFF. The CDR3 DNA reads TGTGCCAGCAGCGTTTTCCTACAGGGACAGGGGTTTTTGGCCGAGCAGTTCTTC.

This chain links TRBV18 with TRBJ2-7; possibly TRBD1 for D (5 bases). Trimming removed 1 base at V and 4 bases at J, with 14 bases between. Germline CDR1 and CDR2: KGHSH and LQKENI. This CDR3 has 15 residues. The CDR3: CASSPRDPGRYEQYF. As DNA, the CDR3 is TGTGCCAGCTCACCACGGGATCCAGGGCGGTACGAGCAGTACTTC.

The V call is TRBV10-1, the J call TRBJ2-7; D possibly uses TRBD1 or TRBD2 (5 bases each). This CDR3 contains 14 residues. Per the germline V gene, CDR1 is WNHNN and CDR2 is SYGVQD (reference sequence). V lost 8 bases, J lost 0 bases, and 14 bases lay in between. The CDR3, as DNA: TGCGCCAGCCCACCCGGGACGGCCTCCTACGAGCAGTACTTC. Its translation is CASPPGTASYEQYF.

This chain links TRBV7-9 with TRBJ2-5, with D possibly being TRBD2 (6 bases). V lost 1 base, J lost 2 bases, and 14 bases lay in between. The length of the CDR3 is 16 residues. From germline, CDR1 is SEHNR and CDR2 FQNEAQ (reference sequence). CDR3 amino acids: CASSLGGLASQETQYF. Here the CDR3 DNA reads TGTGCCAGCAGCTTAGGGGGACTCGCTTCGCAAGAGACCCAGTACTTC.

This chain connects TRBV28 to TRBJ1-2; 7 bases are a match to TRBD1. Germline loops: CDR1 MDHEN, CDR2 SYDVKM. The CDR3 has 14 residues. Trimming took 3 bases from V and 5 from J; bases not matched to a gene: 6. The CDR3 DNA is TGTGCCAGCAGTTTTTCAGGACAGGCATATGGCTACACCTTC. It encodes CASSFSGQAYGYTF.

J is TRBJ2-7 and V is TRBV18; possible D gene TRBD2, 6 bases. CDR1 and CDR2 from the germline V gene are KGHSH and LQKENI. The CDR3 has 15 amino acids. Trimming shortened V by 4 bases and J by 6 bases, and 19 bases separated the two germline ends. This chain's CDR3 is CASSLTGLWDSEQYF. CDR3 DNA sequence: TGTGCCAGCTCACTGACGGGATTATGGGACTCCGAGCAGTACTTC.

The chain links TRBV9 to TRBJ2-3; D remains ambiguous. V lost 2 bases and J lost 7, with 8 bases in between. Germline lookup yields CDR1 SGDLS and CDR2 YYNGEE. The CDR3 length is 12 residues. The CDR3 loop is CASSVEGNTQYF. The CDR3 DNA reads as TGTGCCAGCAGCGTGGAAGGAAATACGCAGTATTTT.

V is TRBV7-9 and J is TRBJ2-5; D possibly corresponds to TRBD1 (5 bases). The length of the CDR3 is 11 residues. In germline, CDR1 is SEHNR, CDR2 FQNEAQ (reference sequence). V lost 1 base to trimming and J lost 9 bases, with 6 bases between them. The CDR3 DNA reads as TGTGCCAGCAGCTTAGAACAGGCCCAGTACTTC. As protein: CASSLEQAQYF.

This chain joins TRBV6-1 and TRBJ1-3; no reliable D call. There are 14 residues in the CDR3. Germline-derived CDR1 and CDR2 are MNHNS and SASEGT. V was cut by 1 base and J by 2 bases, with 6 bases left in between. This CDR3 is CASSEDRPGNTIYF. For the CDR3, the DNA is TGTGCCAGCAGTGAAGACAGACCTGGAAACACCATATATTTT.

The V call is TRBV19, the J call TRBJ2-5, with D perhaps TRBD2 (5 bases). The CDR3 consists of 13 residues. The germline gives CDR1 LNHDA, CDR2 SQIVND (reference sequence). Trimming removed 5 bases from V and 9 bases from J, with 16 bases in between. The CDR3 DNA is TGTGCCAGTAGTGGCGGTCTGAGGGAACCCCAGTACTTC. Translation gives CASSGGLREPQYF.

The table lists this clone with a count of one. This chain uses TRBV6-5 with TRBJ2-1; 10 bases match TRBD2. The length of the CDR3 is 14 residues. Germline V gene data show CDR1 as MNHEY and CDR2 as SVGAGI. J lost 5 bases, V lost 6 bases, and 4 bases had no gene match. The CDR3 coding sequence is TGTGCCAGCAGGCCTAGCGGGGGAAACAATGAGCAGTTCTTC. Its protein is CASRPSGGNNEQFF.

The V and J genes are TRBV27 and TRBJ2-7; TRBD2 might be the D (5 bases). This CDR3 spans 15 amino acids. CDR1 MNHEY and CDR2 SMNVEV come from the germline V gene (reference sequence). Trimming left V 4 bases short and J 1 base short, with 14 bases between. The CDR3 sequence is CASSSISVMSYEQYF. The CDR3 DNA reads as TGTGCCAGCAGTTCGATTAGCGTTATGTCCTACGAGCAGTACTTC.

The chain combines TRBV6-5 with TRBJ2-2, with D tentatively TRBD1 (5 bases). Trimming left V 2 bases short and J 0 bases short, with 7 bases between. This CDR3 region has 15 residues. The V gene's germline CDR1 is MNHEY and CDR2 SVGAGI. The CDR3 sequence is CASSYDSSNTGELFF. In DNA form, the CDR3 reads TGTGCCAGCAGTTACGACAGTTCGAACACCGGGGAGCTGTTTTTT.

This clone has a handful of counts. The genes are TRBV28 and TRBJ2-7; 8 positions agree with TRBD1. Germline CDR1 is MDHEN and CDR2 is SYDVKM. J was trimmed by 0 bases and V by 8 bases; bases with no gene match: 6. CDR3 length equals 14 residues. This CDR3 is CASRRTGSSYEQYF. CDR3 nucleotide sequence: TGTGCCAGCCGGCGGACAGGGAGCTCCTACGAGCAGTACTTC.

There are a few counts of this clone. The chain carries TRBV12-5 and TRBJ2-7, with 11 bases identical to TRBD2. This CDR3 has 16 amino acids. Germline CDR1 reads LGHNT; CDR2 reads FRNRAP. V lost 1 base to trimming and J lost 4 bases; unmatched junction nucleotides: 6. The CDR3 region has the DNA TGTGCTAGTGGTTTGGGGGGACTAGCGGTGGCTTACGAGCAGTACTTC. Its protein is CASGLGGLAVAYEQYF.

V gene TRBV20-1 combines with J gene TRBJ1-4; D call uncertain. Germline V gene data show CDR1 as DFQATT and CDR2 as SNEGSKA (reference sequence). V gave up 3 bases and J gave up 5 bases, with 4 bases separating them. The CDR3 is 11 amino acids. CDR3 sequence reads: CSASQNEKLFF. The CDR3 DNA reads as TGCAGTGCTAGTCAAAATGAAAAACTGTTTTTT.

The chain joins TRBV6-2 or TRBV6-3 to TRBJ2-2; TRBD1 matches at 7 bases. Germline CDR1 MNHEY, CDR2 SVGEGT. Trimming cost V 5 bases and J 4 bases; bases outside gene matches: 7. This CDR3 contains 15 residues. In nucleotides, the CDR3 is TGTGCCAGCAGTAAGGGGGACAGATCCACCGGGGAGCTGTTTTTT. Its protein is CASSKGDRSTGELFF.

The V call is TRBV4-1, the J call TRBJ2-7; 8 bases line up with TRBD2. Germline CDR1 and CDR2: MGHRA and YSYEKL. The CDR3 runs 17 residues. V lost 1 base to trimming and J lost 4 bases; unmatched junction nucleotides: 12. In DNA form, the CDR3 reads TGCGCCAGCAGCCAAGGCGTATCGGGACTAGTCGAGTACGAGCAGTACTTC. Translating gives CASSQGVSGLVEYEQYF.

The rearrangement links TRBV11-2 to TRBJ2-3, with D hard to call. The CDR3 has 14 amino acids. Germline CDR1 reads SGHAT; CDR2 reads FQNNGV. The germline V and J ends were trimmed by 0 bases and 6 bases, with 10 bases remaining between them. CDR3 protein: CASSLETQWDTQYF. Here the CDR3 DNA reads TGTGCCAGCAGCTTAGAAACACAGTGGGATACGCAGTATTTT. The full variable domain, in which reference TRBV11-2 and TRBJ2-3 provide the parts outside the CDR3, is EAGVAQSPRYKIIEKRQSVAFWCNPISGHATLYWYQQILGQGPKLLIQFQNNGVVDDSQLPKDRFSAERLKGVDSTLKIQPAKLEDSAVYLCASSLETQWDTQYFGPGTRLTVL.

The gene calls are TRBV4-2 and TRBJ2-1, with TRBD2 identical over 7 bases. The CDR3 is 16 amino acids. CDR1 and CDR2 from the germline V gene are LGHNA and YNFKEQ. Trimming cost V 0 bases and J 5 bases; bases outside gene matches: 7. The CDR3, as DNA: TGTGCCAGCAGCCAAGATTGGTCTAGCGGAAACAATGAGCAGTTCTTC. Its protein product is CASSQDWSSGNNEQFF.

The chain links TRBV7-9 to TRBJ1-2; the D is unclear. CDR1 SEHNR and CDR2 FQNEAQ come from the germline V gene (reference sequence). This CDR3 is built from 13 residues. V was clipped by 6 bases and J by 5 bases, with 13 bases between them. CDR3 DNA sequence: TGTGCCAGCAGGGAAAATGGAGGGTATGGCTACACCTTC. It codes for CASRENGGYGYTF. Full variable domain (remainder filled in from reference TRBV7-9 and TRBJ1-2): DTGVSQNPRHKITKRGQNVTFRCDPISEHNRLYWYRQTLGQGPEFLTYFQNEAQLEKSRLLSDRFSAERPKGSFSTLEIQRTEQGDSAMYLCASRENGGYGYTFGSGTRLTVV.

For the CDR3, the DNA is TGCGCCAGCAGCCAAGATGGGGGTAAGGACGAGCAGTACTTC. Its translation is CASSQDGGKDEQYF. This sequence joins TRBV4-1 and TRBJ2-7; the D gene could be TRBD1 or TRBD2 (5 bases each). Germline V lookup: CDR1 MGHRA, CDR2 YSYEKL. This CDR3 is built from 14 residues. The V gene lost 0 bases and the J gene lost 5 bases, with 11 bases spanning the gap.